This entry describes one T cell receptor (beta chain). Its matching antigen is unknown. This entry is derived from a study of CD8+ T cells in alopecia areata. Study overall: Affected scalp percentage set treated patients' severity scores. Study results and caveats: Scalp samples also contribute reads from the resident alphabeta T cells found in normal skin. Persistence of many expanded lesional clones was seen in scalp and blood during tofacitinib.

Sequencing templates came from extracted RNA that was reverse transcribed into cDNA. The table came from immunoSEQ multiplex PCR; TCRdb's copy has only in-frame clones and leaves some out. The sample has about 260,000 clones; around three fifths are singletons. As for treatment: oral pan-JAK inhibitor, 5-10 mg twice daily. The CDR3 length is 14 residues. Trimming stripped 6 bases from V and 4 bases from J, with 12 bases between. Germline CDR1 and CDR2: SGHTA and FQGNSA. Sequenced here: CD4+ T cells sorted from blood, sampled at week 52, from a patient treated with tofacitinib. This clonotype was sampled from a human donor with alopecia areata. This rearrangement joins TRBV7-2 to TRBJ2-2, with D perhaps TRBD1 (5 bases). The CDR3 sequence is CASRVTGGTGELFF. Written as DNA, the CDR3 is TGTGCCAGCAGGGTAACAGGCGGCACCGGGGAGCTGTTTTTT.